Listed here is a single TCR beta chain. The data were produced by immunoSEQ multiplex PCR, yet TCRdb's version contains in-frame clones alone and is incomplete. The sample carries about half a million clones, roughly 88% recorded once. CDR3 length: 14 amino acids. CDR1 is LGHNA, CDR2 YNFKEQ, per germline. V lost 0 bases and J lost 8, with 10 bases in between. The sample belongs to a study of blood T cell repertoires in COVID-19. About the research overall: Samples came from the United States, Italy and Spain, spanning acute and convalescent COVID-19.

The chain couples TRBV4-2 to TRBJ1-4; D unclear. Sequences were obtained from peripheral blood. The clonotype comes from a human donor in a cohort sampled during active COVID-19. The CDR3 protein is CASSQDGPLEKLFF. For the CDR3, the DNA is TGTGCCAGCAGCCAAGATGGCCCGTTAGAAAAACTGTTTTTT.